This T cell receptor (beta chain) was captured by sequencing in a study of blood T cell repertoires in COVID-19. Turning to the study itself: The analysed material was cDNA or gDNA that came from T cells, B-cell-depleted T cells, or PBMCs.

The authors' processing: Estimated nucleated cell counts came from reference gene primer amplification. Assay: immunoSEQ multiplex PCR; the TCRdb copy retains only in-frame clones and omits some. D and trimming come from the DNA, and the V and J calls and clone size come from that table. The sample lists hundreds of thousands of clones, approximately 80% occurring once. The CDR3 extends over 16 amino acids. Trimming pared 1 base from V and 5 bases from J, leaving 12 bases between. The germline V gene encodes CDR1 SNHLY and CDR2 FYNNEI. The V call is TRBV2, the J call TRBJ1-6; a weak D match, TRBD1 (5 bases). Sequenced sample: peripheral blood. The clonotype originates from a woman of 80 years or more with acute or convalescent COVID-19. The CDR3 DNA reads TGTGCCAGCAGTGAAGAGGCAGGGTCCAATAATTCACCCCTCCACTTT. Encoded protein: CASSEEAGSNNSPLHF.